Included here is one TCR beta chain sequence, with context. Its antigen is currently unknown. The identical CDR3 is also encoded by other nucleotide sequences in the sample. PCR primers comprised 60 Vbeta and 13 Jbeta primers. Using immunoSEQ multiplex PCR, the repertoire was profiled, and TCRdb retains in-frame clones only, with some absent. The sample consists of roughly 77,000 clones, 67% of them appearing once. This sample stems from a study of cytomegalovirus exposure and HLA in healthy donors. Study-level findings and limits: For most TCR sequences rarity was the rule, although some public TCRs occurred in many donors.

The germline V gene encodes CDR1 SGHTA and CDR2 FQGNSA. V was clipped by 4 bases and J by 1 base, with 11 bases between them. The CDR3 is 14 amino acids. The sequenced sample consisted of PBMCs. The chain has TRBV7-2 and TRBJ2-7; perhaps TRBD1 as D (6 bases). This receptor was taken from a woman aged 45-65 years in good health and CMV-seropositive. CDR3 protein: CASSSTGTSYEQYF. CDR3 DNA sequence: TGTGCCAGCAGCTCCACTGGGACATCCTACGAGCAGTACTTC.